The 21 T cell receptor beta chains in this list originate from one sample, sequenced in a study of T-cell memory formation after mild COVID-19. TCRdb called the 5' RACE reads again in MiXCR, with one record for every CDR3 protein. The table includes 360,000 or so distinct CDR3 sequences, approximately 27% detected once. The material sequenced was PBMCs or a T cell subset sorted from them (not recorded which). The receptors derive from an adult woman who had mild COVID-19 (a few samples of this study predate the infection). Cell type and time point are not known.

This clonotype was counted only a few times. V and J are TRBV4-1 and TRBJ2-5; 11 bases match TRBD1. CDR1 is MGHRA and CDR2 is YSYEKL in the germline V gene. Losses at the gene ends were 0 bases for V and 4 bases for J; bases not matched to a gene: 10. The CDR3 covers 18 residues. CDR3 nucleotide sequence: TGCGCCAGCAGCCAAGATAGCCGGGGACAGGGGGTTCTAGAGACCCAGTACTTC. It translates to CASSQDSRGQGVLETQYF.

This clonotype occurred once. The chain links TRBV5-1 to TRBJ2-3; D uncertain. In germline, CDR1 is SGHRS, CDR2 YFSETQ. This CDR3 spans 13 amino acids. V was shortened by 6 bases and J by 0 bases, with 8 bases between the two germline ends. The CDR3 region is CASKHPSTDTQYF. The CDR3, as DNA: TGCGCCAGCAAACACCCTAGCACAGATACGCAGTATTTT.

This chain links TRBV29-1 with TRBJ2-1; 10 bases are a match to TRBD1. With V trimmed by 3 bases and J by 6 bases, 2 bases remained unmatched. Germline V gene data show CDR1 as SQVTM and CDR2 as ANQGSEA. The CDR3 length is 13 residues. CDR3 residues: CSVEGQGLNEQFF. CDR3 sequence (DNA): TGCAGCGTTGAGGGACAGGGGCTCAATGAGCAGTTCTTC.

The rearrangement links TRBV12-3 or TRBV12-4 to TRBJ2-2, with 8 bases matching TRBD2. V was clipped by 3 bases and J by 2 bases; unmatched bases: 5. The CDR3 runs to 16 residues. CDR3 sequence: CASSFRLAGNTGELFF. Here the CDR3 DNA reads TGTGCCAGCAGTTTCAGGCTAGCGGGTAACACCGGGGAGCTGTTTTTT.

CDR3 nucleotide sequence: TGTGCCAGCAGTTTAAGGACAGGGCTCACAGATACGCAGTATTTT. This translates into CASSLRTGLTDTQYF. The V call is TRBV12-3 or TRBV12-4, the J call TRBJ2-3; 8 bases agree with TRBD1. V lost 2 bases, J lost 2 bases, and 3 bases stayed unmatched. The CDR3 extends over 15 amino acids.

This clonotype appeared a few times. The V gene is TRBV7-9, the J gene TRBJ2-2; D is unresolved. The CDR3 covers 14 residues. V was shortened by 1 base and J by 2 bases, with 5 bases between the two germline ends. Germline V gene sequence: CDR1 SEHNR, CDR2 FQNEAQ (reference sequence). Here the CDR3 reads CASSLVLNTGELFF. The CDR3 DNA follows: TGTGCCAGCAGCTTAGTGTTAAACACCGGGGAGCTGTTTTTT.

This chain uses TRBV29-1 with TRBJ2-2; D remains ambiguous. Per germline, CDR1 SQVTM and CDR2 ANQGSEA. CDR3 length: 13 amino acids. Trimming left V 1 base short and J 7 bases short, with 10 bases between. CDR3 in amino acids: CSVEGSWDGELFF. CDR3 bases: TGCAGCGTTGAAGGTTCTTGGGACGGGGAGCTGTTTTTT.

This clonotype was counted a few times. The chain links TRBV7-9 to TRBJ2-1; the D gene is possibly TRBD1 (7 bases). Trimming stripped 4 bases from V and 16 bases from J, with 17 bases between. Germline V lookup: CDR1 SEHNR, CDR2 FQNEAQ (reference sequence). This CDR3 contains 12 residues. In nucleotides, the CDR3 is TGTGCCAGCAGCTCCCAGGGGGGTCGGCGATTCTTC. Protein sequence: CASSSQGGRRFF.

The genes are TRBV5-1 and TRBJ2-1; weak D call: TRBD2 (6 bases). The length of the CDR3 is 13 residues. Deletions cut 0 bases from V and 11 bases from J, with 12 bases between. Per germline, CDR1 SGHRS and CDR2 YFSETQ. The CDR3: CASSLVVGTQQFF. CDR3 nucleotide sequence: TGCGCCAGCAGCTTGGTCGTCGGGACTCAGCAGTTCTTC.

The chain is built from TRBV28 and TRBJ1-5; D not resolved. The V gene lost 8 bases and the J gene lost 9 bases, with 17 bases spanning the gap. The germline gives CDR1 MDHEN, CDR2 SYDVKM. The CDR3 has 13 amino acids. CDR3 sequence: CASRTPRPGPQHF. CDR3 bases: TGTGCCAGCCGTACCCCCCGCCCGGGGCCCCAGCATTTT.

The rearrangement joins TRBV7-9 to TRBJ1-2; the D gene is possibly TRBD1 (6 bases). CDR1 SEHNR and CDR2 FQNEAQ come from the germline V gene (reference sequence). V shed 1 base and J shed 14 bases, with 14 bases lying between them. The CDR3 consists of 12 residues. The CDR3 region has the DNA TGTGCCAGCAGCTTAGACACAGGGTTGTGTACCTTC. Amino acid sequence: CASSLDTGLCTF.

This clonotype was counted only a few times. V is TRBV25-1 and J is TRBJ1-2; D is ambiguous. This CDR3 is built from 13 residues. The germline V and J ends were trimmed by 6 bases and 4 bases, with 12 bases remaining between them. Germline V gene lookup returns CDR1 MGHDK and CDR2 SYGVNS. The CDR3 DNA reads as TGTGCCAGCAGGGCAGGCCCGATCTATGGCTACACCTTC. Protein product: CASRAGPIYGYTF.

J is TRBJ2-2 and V is TRBV29-1, with 7 bases aligning to TRBD1. The CDR3 totals 17 residues. Germline V gene sequence: CDR1 SQVTM, CDR2 ANQGSEA. V shed 4 bases, J shed 2 bases, and the junction held 13 bases outside the gene matches. The CDR3 region is CSVGGLQGPLNTGELFF. CDR3 nucleotide sequence: TGCAGCGTTGGAGGGTTACAGGGGCCCCTAAACACCGGGGAGCTGTTTTTT.

The rearrangement joins TRBV29-1 to TRBJ1-2; 7 bases are shared with TRBD1. V lost 3 bases, J lost 8 bases, and 18 bases stayed unmatched. CDR1 and CDR2 from the germline V gene are SQVTM and ANQGSEA. This CDR3 region has 16 residues. CDR3 protein: CSVEVEGQVARGGYTF. As DNA, the CDR3 is TGCAGCGTTGAGGTGGAAGGACAGGTAGCCCGAGGAGGCTACACCTTC.

In this sample, this clonotype turned up a few times. CDR3 DNA: TGTGCCACCAGCAGAGATGGAAGTTCCTCTGGAAACACCATATATTTT. Translation: CATSRDGSSSGNTIYF. V usage is TRBV15 and J usage is TRBJ1-3; the D is unclear. Trimming left V 0 bases short and J 0 bases short, with 9 bases between. Germline CDR1 and CDR2: LNHNV and YYDKDF (reference sequence). The CDR3 is 16 amino acids.

V is TRBV19 and J is TRBJ2-1; tentative D call: TRBD2 (6 bases). Trimming pared 4 bases from V and 7 bases from J, leaving 20 bases between. The CDR3 extends over 16 amino acids. Germline loops: CDR1 LNHDA, CDR2 SQIVND (reference sequence). The CDR3 region is CASSSITGDLRNEQFF. DNA of the CDR3: TGTGCCAGTAGTAGTATAACGGGGGACCTTAGGAATGAGCAGTTCTTC.

A note on this clonotype: Germline is not matched at one junction end, which may reflect a read error. The chain couples TRBV29-1 to TRBJ1-2; 11 bases agree with TRBD1. The CDR3 is 15 residues long. Germline CDR1 reads SQVTM; CDR2 reads ANQGSEA. The CDR3 loop is CSVEAYRTGGFGYTF. The CDR3 bases are TGCAGCGTAGAAGCCTACCGGACAGGGGGCTTTGGCTACACCTTC.

This clonotype was recorded at least ten times. The chain employs TRBV24-1 and TRBJ2-2, with a possible D match to TRBD1 (6 bases). V was shortened by 7 bases and J by 3 bases, with 11 bases between the two germline ends. Germline-derived CDR1 and CDR2 are KGHDR and SFDVKD. The CDR3 has 14 residues. The CDR3 bases are TGTGCCACCAGCCTTAACAGGGACACCGGGGAGCTGTTTTTT. Protein sequence: CATSLNRDTGELFF.

The rearrangement links TRBV6-2 or TRBV6-3 to TRBJ2-7; D not certain. Trimming took 6 bases from V and 2 from J, leaving 14 bases between them. This CDR3 contains 14 residues. Germline CDR1 reads MNHEY; CDR2 reads SVGEGT. The CDR3 DNA follows: TGTGCCAGCAGCACTGGACGGATCCCCTACGAGCAGTACTTC. Translated, it gives CASSTGRIPYEQYF.

This sequence joins TRBV6-5 and TRBJ2-1, with 10 bases identical to TRBD1. Germline trimming cut 5 bases from V and 6 bases from J; bases unmatched to any gene: 7. From germline, CDR1 is MNHEY and CDR2 SVGAGI. There are 15 residues in the CDR3. CDR3 DNA sequence: TGTGCCAGCAGTACGACAGGGGGCGCGGTCAATGAGCAGTTCTTC. Protein product: CASSTTGGAVNEQFF.

J is TRBJ2-2 and V is TRBV29-1, with D tentatively TRBD1 or TRBD2 (5 bases each). V lost 6 bases and J lost 0, with 14 bases in between. This CDR3 contains 15 residues. The germline V gene has CDR1 SQVTM and CDR2 ANQGSEA. CDR3 region: CSVNRGTANTGELFF. CDR3 bases: TGCAGCGTGAACCGGGGCACGGCGAACACCGGGGAGCTGTTTTTT.